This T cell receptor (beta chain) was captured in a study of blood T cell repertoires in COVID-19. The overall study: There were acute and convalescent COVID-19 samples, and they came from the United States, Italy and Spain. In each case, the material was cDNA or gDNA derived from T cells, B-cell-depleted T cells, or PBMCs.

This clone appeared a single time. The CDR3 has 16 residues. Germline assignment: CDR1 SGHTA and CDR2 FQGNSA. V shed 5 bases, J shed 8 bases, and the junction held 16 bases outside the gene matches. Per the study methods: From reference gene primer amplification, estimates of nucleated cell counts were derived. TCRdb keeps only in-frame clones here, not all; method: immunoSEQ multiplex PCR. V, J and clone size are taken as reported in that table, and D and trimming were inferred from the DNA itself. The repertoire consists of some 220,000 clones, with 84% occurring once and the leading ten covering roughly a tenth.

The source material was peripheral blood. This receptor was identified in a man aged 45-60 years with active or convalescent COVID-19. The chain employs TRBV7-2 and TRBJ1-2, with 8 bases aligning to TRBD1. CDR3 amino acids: CASSPRRQGAETGYTF. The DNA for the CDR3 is TGTGCCAGCAGCCCCCGACGGCAGGGGGCCGAAACCGGCTACACCTTC.